The clone carrying this T cell receptor beta chain has a handful of counts. The protocol was immunoSEQ multiplex PCR, while the TCRdb copy is restricted to in-frame clones and leaves out a portion. The sample has under 150,000 clones, 85% to 90% seen once; the top ten hold 3.5% to 5.5%. The sample belongs to a study of blood T cell repertoires in COVID-19. Study context: Samples came from the United States, Italy and Spain, spanning acute and convalescent COVID-19.

Germline V gene data show CDR1 as ENHRY and CDR2 as SYGVKD. J gave up 2 bases and V 8 bases, and 0 bases lay outside the gene matches. The CDR3 runs 13 residues. The chain links TRBV10-3 to TRBJ1-1, with TRBD1 matching over 12 bases. Material for sequencing was peripheral blood. This TCR was sampled from a woman between 35 and 50 years old with acute or convalescent COVID-19. CDR3 bases: TGTGCCATCGGGACAGGGGGCAACACTGAAGCTTTCTTT. This translates into CAIGTGGNTEAFF.